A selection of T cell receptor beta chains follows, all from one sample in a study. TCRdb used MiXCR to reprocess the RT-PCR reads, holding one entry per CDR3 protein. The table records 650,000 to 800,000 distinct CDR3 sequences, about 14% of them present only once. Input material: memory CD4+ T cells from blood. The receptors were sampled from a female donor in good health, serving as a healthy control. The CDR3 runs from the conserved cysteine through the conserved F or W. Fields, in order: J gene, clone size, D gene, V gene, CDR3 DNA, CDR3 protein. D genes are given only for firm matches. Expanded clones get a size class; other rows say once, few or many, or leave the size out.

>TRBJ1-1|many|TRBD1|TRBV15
TGTGCCACCAGCAGACGCACTACCGGGACAGCGAGGACTGAAGCTTTCTTT
CATSRRTTGTARTEAFF
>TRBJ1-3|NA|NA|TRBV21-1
TGTGCCAGCAGCAAAGCTGTAACAGGGGGCGCGGGAAACACCATATATTTT
CASSKAVTGGAGNTIYF
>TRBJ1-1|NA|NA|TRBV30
TGTGCCTGGAGTGCCCCTATTGAAGCTTTCTTT
CAWSAPIEAFF
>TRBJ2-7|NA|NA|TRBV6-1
TGTGCCAGCAGTGAAGGATCTTGGACCTACGAGCAGTACTTC
CASSEGSWTYEQYF
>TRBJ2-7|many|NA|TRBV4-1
TGCGCCAGCAGCCAAGATGCACAGGGAGAACGCGAGCAGTACTTC
CASSQDAQGEREQYF
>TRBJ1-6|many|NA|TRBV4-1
TGCGCCAGCAGCCAAGAGGTCAGGGTTAATTCACCCCTCCACTTT
CASSQEVRVNSPLHF
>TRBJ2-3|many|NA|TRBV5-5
TGTGCCAGCAGCTCAACGGGGCAAGGAGATACGCAGTATTTT
CASSSTGQGDTQYF
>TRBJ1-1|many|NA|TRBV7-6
TGTGCCAGCAGCTTAGCGTGGAGGAGGGGACAAGGCACTGAAGCTTTCTTT
CASSLAWRRGQGTEAFF
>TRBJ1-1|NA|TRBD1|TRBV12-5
TGTGCTAGTGGTTTGACAGGGGGGAACACTGAAGCTTTCTTT
CASGLTGGNTEAFF
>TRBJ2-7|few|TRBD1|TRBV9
TGTGCCAGCAGCGCCTCCGGACAGGGCTACGAGCAGTACTTC
CASSASGQGYEQYF
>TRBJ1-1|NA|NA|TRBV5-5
TGTGCCAGCAGCTCCCGCGAGGAGATGAACACTGAAGCTTTCTTT
CASSSREEMNTEAFF
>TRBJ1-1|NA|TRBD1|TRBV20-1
TGCAGTGCTAGAGACCCGGGACAGGGGATTTGGACTGAAGCTTTCTTT
CSARDPGQGIWTEAFF
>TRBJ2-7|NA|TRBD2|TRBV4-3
TGCGCCAGCAGCCGACGACCGGGACTAGCGGGAGAAGAGCAGTACTTC
CASSRRPGLAGEEQYF
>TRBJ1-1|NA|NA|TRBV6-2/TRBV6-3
TGTGCCAGCAGTGAATGGGGAACTGAAGCTTTCTTT
CASSEWGTEAFF
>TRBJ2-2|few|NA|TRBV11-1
TGTGCCAGCAGCATACAGCCGTCTAGTGATACCGGGGAGCTGTTTTTT
CASSIQPSSDTGELFF
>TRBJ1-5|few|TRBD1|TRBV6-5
TGTGCCAGCAGTATCGGGACAGAGGGCAATCAGCCCCAGCATTTT
CASSIGTEGNQPQHF
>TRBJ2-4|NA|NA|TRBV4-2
TGTGCCAGCAGCCAAGCTGGTAGCTCTAACATTCAGTACTTC
CASSQAGSSNIQYF
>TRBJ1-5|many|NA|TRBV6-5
TGTGCCAGCAGTTCCGACAGGTTAAGGAATCAGCCCCAGCATTTT
CASSSDRLRNQPQHF
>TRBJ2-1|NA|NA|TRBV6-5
TGTGCCAGCAGCGCCCAGGCAGCGACCGGCAATGAGCAGTTCTTC
CASSAQAATGNEQFF
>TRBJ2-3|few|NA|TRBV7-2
TGTGCCAGCAGCCAGGATTCCGAGGCGCAGTATTTT
CASSQDSEAQYF
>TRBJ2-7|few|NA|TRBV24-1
TGTGCCACCAGTGATCCCCGGGGAAATGGGCTCTACGAGCAGTACTTC
CATSDPRGNGLYEQYF
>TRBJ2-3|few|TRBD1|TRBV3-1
TGTGCCAGCAGCCGCGGACAGGGAGGAGATACGCAGTATTTT
CASSRGQGGDTQYF
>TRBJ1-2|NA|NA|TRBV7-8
TGTGCCAGCAGCTTGGGAGTTCTCTATGGCTACACCTTC
CASSLGVLYGYTF
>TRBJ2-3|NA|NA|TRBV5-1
TGCGCCAGCAGTTTCGACGGCCAGACAGATACGCAGTATTTT
CASSFDGQTDTQYF